The 30 T cell receptor beta chains below were found in one sample sequenced in a study of Graves' ophthalmopathy and Graves' hyperthyroidism. CDR3 regions of TCR beta were amplified from RNA transcripts. Amplification began with first-round RT-PCR using HTBI primers, then second-round multiplex PCR was performed. TCRdb ran MiXCR on the multiplex PCR reads and lists one entry per CDR3 protein. This sample has about 550,000 distinct CDR3 sequences, with less than 40% found just once. The sequenced material came from peripheral blood or thyroid tissue (not recorded which). The receptors shown here come from an adult man with Graves' hyperthyroidism.

This clonotype showed up just once. Sequence at one end of the junction differs from germline and may be a read error. J is TRBJ1-4 and V is TRBV10-3; the D gene is possibly TRBD1 (5 bases). The CDR3 has 15 amino acids. Germline V CDR1 and CDR2: ENHRY, SYGVKD. The CDR3: CAVSGGVSANEKLFF. In DNA, the CDR3 is TGTGCCGTCAGTGGAGGGGTGTCGGCTAATGAAAAACTGTTTTTT.

Many counts were recorded for this clonotype. This chain connects TRBV2 to TRBJ2-5; D might be TRBD1 (5 bases). The CDR3 is made up of 13 amino acids. The V end lost 6 bases, the J end lost 2 bases, and 10 bases lay between the germline ends. CDR1 is SNHLY and CDR2 is FYNNEI in the germline V gene. CDR3 sequence (DNA): TGTGCCAGCAGGAGGACACATCAAGAGACCCAGTACTTC. Amino acids: CASRRTHQETQYF.

Regarding this clonotype: The junction differs from germline at one of its ends, possibly a read error. The chain employs TRBV7-6 and TRBJ2-6; the D gene is possibly TRBD1 (6 bases). CDR1 is SGHVS, CDR2 FNYEAQ, per germline. The CDR3 totals 17 residues. The CDR3 spells CASSLGGPTSGANVLTF. DNA for the CDR3: TGTGCCAGCAGTTTAGGGGGTCCCACCTCCGGGGCCAACGTCCTGACTTTC. The full variable domain, completed using reference TRBV7-6 and TRBJ2-6, is GAGVSQSPRYKVTKRGQDVALRCDPISGHVSLYWYRQALGQGPEFLTYFNYEAQQDKSGLPNDRFSAERPEGSISTLTIQRTEQRDSAMYRCASSLGGPTSGANVLTFGAGSRLTVL.

This chain joins TRBV20-1 and TRBJ1-2, with 12 bases fitting TRBD1. The CDR3 consists of 14 residues. Trimming took 6 bases from V and 8 from J; bases not matched to a gene: 10. CDR1 is DFQATT and CDR2 is SNEGSKA in the germline V gene (reference sequence). The CDR3 region is CSAAPGQGAEGYTF. The CDR3 DNA is TGCAGTGCAGCTCCGGGACAGGGGGCAGAGGGCTACACCTTC.

In its sample, this clonotype was seen many times. J is TRBJ1-3 and V is TRBV11-2; D gene uncertain. Trimming left V 3 bases short and J 16 bases short, with 13 bases between. CDR1 SGHAT and CDR2 FQNNGV come from the germline V gene. The CDR3 extends over 11 amino acids. Written as DNA, the CDR3 is TGTGCCAGCAGCTTCGCCTCCTTCTGGTATTTT. Amino acid sequence: CASSFASFWYF.

In its sample, this clonotype was seen many times. This chain links TRBV2 with TRBJ1-5; D perhaps matches TRBD1 (5 bases). Trimming took off 6 bases at V and 0 bases at J, with 12 bases between the two ends. This CDR3 has 15 amino acids. Germline V CDR1 and CDR2: SNHLY, FYNNEI. The CDR3 DNA sequence: TGTGCCAGCAGGCGGGGCCTTTATAGCAATCAGCCCCAGCATTTT. It specifies CASRRGLYSNQPQHF.

This clonotype was seen ten or more times. The chain joins TRBV19 to TRBJ1-5; D unresolved. The CDR3 is 15 residues long. Deletions cut 3 bases from V and 5 bases from J, with 14 bases between. Per the germline V gene, CDR1 is LNHDA and CDR2 is SQIVND (reference sequence). The CDR3 bases are TGTGCCAGTAGTATCACCGGCACAAGGGATCAGCCCCAGCATTTT. As protein: CASSITGTRDQPQHF.

The rearrangement uses TRBV28 and TRBJ2-5; 9 bases are a match to TRBD1. J lost 4 bases, V lost 4 bases, and 13 bases had no gene match. The CDR3 contains 17 residues. Germline V lookup: CDR1 MDHEN, CDR2 SYDVKM. The CDR3 coding sequence is TGTGCCAGCAGTTCCCCCTCAGACAGGGGGTCGAGAGAGACCCAGTACTTC. Its protein product is CASSSPSDRGSRETQYF.

This clonotype was recorded many times. The chain has TRBV7-8 and TRBJ1-1, with no clear D. This CDR3 has 12 amino acids. V was shortened by 5 bases and J by 6 bases, with 10 bases between the two germline ends. From germline, CDR1 is SGHVS and CDR2 FQNEAQ. CDR3 sequence (DNA): TGTGCCAGCAGCGGCCCGCGGCCTGAAGCTTTCTTT. This sequence encodes CASSGPRPEAFF.

The chain combines TRBV7-2 with TRBJ2-7; the D call may be TRBD1 or TRBD2 (5 bases each). The V and J ends lost 7 bases and 6 bases respectively, with 19 bases between them. Germline V CDR1 and CDR2: SGHTA, FQGNSA. The CDR3 has 14 amino acids. CDR3 loop: CASTPGRLPFEQYF. For the CDR3, the DNA is TGTGCCAGCACCCCGGGACGGCTACCTTTCGAGCAGTACTTC.

This clonotype was seen more than once but under ten times. The gene calls are TRBV7-9 and TRBJ1-5; the match to TRBD1 covers 8 bases. Germline values: CDR1 SEHNR, CDR2 FQNEAQ (reference sequence). Trimming took 5 bases from V and 7 from J; bases not matched to a gene: 13. The CDR3 extends over 16 amino acids. The CDR3 DNA sequence: TGTGCCAGCAGCCTCGGCCCAGGGGGCGCGGGGCAGCCCCAGCATTTT. Translated, it gives CASSLGPGGAGQPQHF.

Regarding this clonotype: A single base separates this from a much larger clone, so it may be a read error. This chain uses TRBV12-3 or TRBV12-4 with TRBJ1-3, with D possibly TRBD1 on 6 matching bases. V lost 5 bases and J lost 0, with 8 bases in between. The CDR3 covers 14 residues. The CDR3 sequence: CASSTGLSGNTIYF. Here the CDR3 DNA reads TGTGCCAGCAGTACAGGGCTCTCTGGAAACACCATATATTTT.

The gene calls are TRBV6-5 and TRBJ1-1; D may be TRBD1 (5 bases). In germline, CDR1 is MNHEY, CDR2 SVGAGI. V dropped 5 bases and J dropped 3 bases, with 13 bases sitting between them. CDR3 size: 14 residues. This CDR3 is CASSERGFDTEAFF. In DNA form, the CDR3 reads TGTGCCAGCAGTGAACGGGGGTTCGACACTGAAGCTTTCTTT.

The chain carries TRBV11-1 and TRBJ1-4, with D perhaps matching TRBD1 (6 bases). Per germline, CDR1 SGHAT and CDR2 FQDESV (reference sequence). The CDR3 extends over 16 amino acids. V lost 4 bases and J 8 bases, leaving 20 bases between the germline ends. The CDR3 DNA follows: TGTGCCAGCAGCTCCCGCCGAGCGGGACACGAGGAAAAACTGTTTTTT. Protein: CASSSRRAGHEEKLFF.

A remark on this clonotype: With a much larger clone just one base away, this may be a read error. J is TRBJ1-5 and V is TRBV20-1; D is uncertain. Between the trimmed V and J ends, which lost 3 bases and 9 bases, there was a span of 15 bases. The CDR3 covers 13 residues. Germline loops: CDR1 DFQATT, CDR2 SNEGSKA (reference sequence). CDR3 sequence reads: CSASSKVSRPQHF. The CDR3, as DNA: TGCAGTGCTAGTTCAAAGGTGAGTCGGCCCCAGCATTTT.

This clonotype was detected only once. Mismatch with germline at one junction end may stem from a read error. The J gene is TRBJ2-5, the V gene TRBV7-7; 7 bases are a match to TRBD1. Germline V gives CDR1 SSHAT, CDR2 FNYEAQ (reference sequence). CDR3 length: 13 residues. CDR3 sequence: CASSLGLGTAQYF. DNA of the CDR3: TGTGCTAGCAGCTTAGGACTTGGGACAGCCCAGTACTTC. The whole variable domain, remainder taken from reference TRBV7-7 and TRBJ2-5, is GAGVSQSPRYKVTKRGQDVTLRCDPISSHATLYWYQQALGQGPEFLTYFNYEAQPDKSGLPSDRFSAERPEGSISTLTIQRTEQRDSAMYRCASSLGLGTAQYFGPGTRLLVL.

The chain combines TRBV2 with TRBJ2-7; 11 bases fit TRBD1. V was clipped by 11 bases and J by 5 bases; unmatched bases: 8. From germline, CDR1 is SNHLY and CDR2 FYNNEI. This CDR3 has 13 residues. CDR3 in amino acids: CAASGTGGHEQYF. As DNA, the CDR3 is TGTGCCGCAAGCGGGACAGGGGGTCACGAGCAGTACTTC.

This clonotype was recorded many times. The chain recombines TRBV5-1 with TRBJ1-1, with 8 bases fitting TRBD1. J was trimmed by 5 bases and V by 7 bases; bases with no gene match: 16. The CDR3 runs 16 residues. In germline, CDR1 is SGHRS, CDR2 YFSETQ. For the CDR3, the DNA is TGCGCCAGCGGGCTGGACCCTCAGGGGGCGAAGACTGAAGCTTTCTTT. Translation gives CASGLDPQGAKTEAFF.

This chain links TRBV29-1 with TRBJ1-3; D is unclear. Trimming cost V 3 bases and J 3 bases, with 9 bases left between them. The CDR3 has 13 amino acids. Germline CDR1 reads SQVTM; CDR2 reads ANQGSEA. This chain's CDR3 is CSVEAGFGNTIYF. For the CDR3, the DNA is TGCAGCGTTGAGGCGGGGTTTGGAAACACCATATATTTT.

V usage is TRBV5-1 and J usage is TRBJ2-3; weak D call: TRBD2 (5 bases). Trimming took 2 bases from V and 0 from J, leaving 13 bases between them. The CDR3 is 16 residues long. In germline, CDR1 is SGHRS, CDR2 YFSETQ. The CDR3 is CASSLRGITSTDTQYF. Written as DNA, the CDR3 is TGCGCCAGCAGCTTACGGGGAATCACTAGCACAGATACGCAGTATTTT.

The chain recombines TRBV9 with TRBJ2-2; TRBD1 is a possible D gene (7 bases). The CDR3 sequence is 15 residues long. V lost 0 bases and J 5 bases, leaving 11 bases between the germline ends. Germline assignment: CDR1 SGDLS and CDR2 YYNGEE. CDR3 sequence: CASSVVAGGTGELFF. CDR3 bases: TGTGCCAGCAGCGTAGTGGCAGGGGGGACCGGGGAGCTGTTTTTT.

In regard to this clonotype: A read error may account for a junction end that differs from germline. The CDR3 DNA reads TGTGCCAGCAGTGCTACAGGACAGGACCGCACTGAAGCTCTCTTT. Translation: CASSATGQDRTEALF. The chain recombines TRBV5-4 with TRBJ1-1, with 7 nucleotides matching TRBD1. Germline loops: CDR1 SGHNT, CDR2 YYREEE (reference sequence). This CDR3 has 15 residues.

The sample holds many counts of this clonotype. The chain carries TRBV24-1 and TRBJ1-2; the D gene is possibly TRBD1 (5 bases). Germline V gene sequence: CDR1 KGHDR, CDR2 SFDVKD. V lost 2 bases and J lost 0, with 12 bases in between. The CDR3 loop spans 16 amino acids. The CDR3 sequence: CATSDSDSLPNYGYTF. CDR3 sequence (DNA): TGTGCCACCAGTGATTCAGACAGCCTTCCTAACTATGGCTACACCTTC.

The CDR3: CASSIMGTGNTGELFF. CDR3 nucleotides: TGTGCCAGTAGTATAATGGGTACTGGAAACACCGGGGAGCTGTTTTTT. The rearrangement links TRBV19 to TRBJ2-2, with unresolved D. Germline V gene sequence: CDR1 LNHDA, CDR2 SQIVND (reference sequence). CDR3 size: 16 residues. The V gene lost 2 bases and the J gene lost 2 bases, with 12 bases spanning the gap.

At least ten counts were recorded for this clonotype. The chain carries TRBV29-1 and TRBJ2-5; possible D gene TRBD2, 6 bases. CDR3 length: 13 residues. From germline, CDR1 is SQVTM and CDR2 ANQGSEA. V dropped 2 bases and J dropped 4 bases, with 11 bases sitting between them. Written as DNA, the CDR3 is TGCAGCGTTGAAATCGGCGGGATAGAGACCCAGTACTTC. Amino acid sequence: CSVEIGGIETQYF.

The rearrangement uses TRBV10-2 and TRBJ2-7, with 7 nucleotides matching TRBD1. The CDR3 loop spans 18 amino acids. Per germline, CDR1 WSHSY and CDR2 SAAADI. The V gene end was trimmed by 4 bases and the J gene end by 0 bases; junction bases not matched to a gene: 15. The CDR3 here is CASSGGSVRTGNSYEQYF. CDR3 in DNA: TGCGCCAGCAGTGGAGGCAGCGTCCGGACAGGCAACTCCTACGAGCAGTACTTC.

In this sample, this clonotype turned up many times. V is TRBV5-8 and J is TRBJ2-5; 8 bases align to TRBD1. Germline V gives CDR1 SGHTS, CDR2 YDEGEE. The CDR3 length is 15 residues. The V and J ends lost 3 bases and 1 base, in that order; junction bases with no gene match: 5. The CDR3 spells CASSSWTGIQETQYF. In DNA form, the CDR3 reads TGTGCCAGCAGCTCGTGGACAGGGATCCAAGAGACCCAGTACTTC.

Turning to this clonotype: Lacking the conserved final phenylalanine or tryptophan, this CDR3 likely reflects a read error. The DNA is omitted, as the CDR3 cannot be located on it reliably, and the CDR3 follows TCRdb's listing. The rearrangement uses TRBV5-6 and TRBJ2-7; the table assigns TRBD1, which was not confirmed against the DNA. From its first to its last residue, the CDR3 has 8 amino acids. Looked up from germline, CDR1 is SGHDT and CDR2 is YYEEEE. CDR3 protein: CASSLGGG.

The V and J genes are TRBV29-1 and TRBJ1-2; no clear D. Germline loops: CDR1 SQVTM, CDR2 ANQGSEA. CDR3 length: 12 amino acids. Trimming took 8 bases from V and 2 from J, leaving 12 bases between them. The CDR3 loop reads CSSEDGNYGYTF. CDR3 coding DNA: TGCAGCAGTGAGGACGGGAACTATGGCTACACCTTC.

Many counts were recorded for this clonotype. The chain is built from TRBV2 and TRBJ2-6; a possible D gene is TRBD1 (6 bases). Germline V gives CDR1 SNHLY, CDR2 FYNNEI. Trimming cost V 6 bases and J 2 bases, with 11 bases left between them. This CDR3 is 15 amino acids long. The chain's CDR3 is CASRQQGAGANVLTF. CDR3 in DNA: TGTGCCAGCAGGCAACAGGGAGCTGGGGCCAACGTCCTGACTTTC.